Described below is a single TCR beta chain sequence and its context. The V gene's germline CDR1 is SGHVS and CDR2 FQNEAQ. Losses at the gene ends were 3 bases for V and 3 bases for J; bases not matched to a gene: 16. The CDR3 totals 19 residues. The PCR was carried out with 60 Vbeta primers and 13 Jbeta primers. Sequencing was performed with immunoSEQ multiplex PCR; in TCRdb, only in-frame clones are kept and a portion is missing. The table shows tens of thousands of clones, with roughly 79% occurring only once. The data derive from a study of cytomegalovirus exposure and HLA in healthy donors. The V and J genes are TRBV7-8 and TRBJ2-7; 11 bases align to TRBD1. The sequenced sample was PBMCs. This sequence originates from a man in his fifties in good health and CMV-seronegative. CDR3 region: CASSFSGTGGYRGHYEQYF. CDR3 DNA: TGTGCCAGCAGCTTTTCGGGGACAGGGGGATACCGGGGCCACTACGAGCAGTACTTC.